This TCR beta chain was captured by sequencing in a study of blood T cell repertoires in COVID-19. Under the authors' procedure: Researchers report that nucleated cell counts were estimated from reference gene primer amplification. TCRdb keeps only in-frame clones here, not all; method: immunoSEQ multiplex PCR. V and J calls and clone size follow that table, whereas D and trimming were derived from the DNA. The top ten clones hold about 6.9% of a sample with roughly 250,000 clones, roughly 87% of them seen once. CDR3 length: 12 amino acids. V was pared by 7 bases and J by 5 bases, with 15 bases between. From germline, CDR1 is SQVTM and CDR2 ANQGSEA.

The chain joins TRBV29-1 to TRBJ2-7; tentatively, D is TRBD1 (6 bases). The TCR was taken from a young woman with acute COVID-19. Sequencing was carried out using PBMCs or T cells enriched from blood (not recorded which). The DNA of the CDR3 is TGCAGCGCTGGACAGTTAGGGGACGAGCAGTACTTC. Residues: CSAGQLGDEQYF.